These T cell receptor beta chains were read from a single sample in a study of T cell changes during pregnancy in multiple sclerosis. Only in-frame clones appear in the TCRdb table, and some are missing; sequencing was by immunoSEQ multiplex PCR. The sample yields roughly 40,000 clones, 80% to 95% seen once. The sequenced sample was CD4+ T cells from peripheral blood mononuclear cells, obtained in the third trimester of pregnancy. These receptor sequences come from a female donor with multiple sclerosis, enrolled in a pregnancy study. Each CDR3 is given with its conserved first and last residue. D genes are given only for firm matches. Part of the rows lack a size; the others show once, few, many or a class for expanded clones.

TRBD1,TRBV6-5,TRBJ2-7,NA,CASRGQGASVYEQYF,TGTGCCAGCAGGGGACAGGGTGCCTCGGTCTACGAGCAGTACTTC
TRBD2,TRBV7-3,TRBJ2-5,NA,CASSLGLAAFQETQYF,TGTGCCAGCAGCCTCGGGCTAGCGGCTTTTCAAGAGACCCAGTACTTC
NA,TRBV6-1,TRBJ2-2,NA,CASSGRTGASGELFF,TGTGCCAGCAGTGGAAGGACGGGAGCGTCTGGGGAGCTGTTTTTT
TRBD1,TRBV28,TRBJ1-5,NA,CAIPGQGFYQPQHF,TGTGCCATCCCGGGACAGGGTTTTTATCAGCCCCAGCATTTT
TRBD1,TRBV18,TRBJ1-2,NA,CASSPETGVGYTF,TGTGCCAGCTCACCAGAGACAGGGGTTGGCTACACCTTC
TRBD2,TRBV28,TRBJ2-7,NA,CASSPRGGPRGGEQYF,TGTGCCAGCAGTCCACGCGGGGGGCCCCGGGGGGGGGAGCAGTACTTC
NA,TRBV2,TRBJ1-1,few,CASSELPNTEAFF,TGTGCCAGCAGTGAACTCCCGAACACTGAAGCTTTCTTT
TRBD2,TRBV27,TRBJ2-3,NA,CASSPGLAGGPQFTDTQYF,TGTGCCAGCAGTCCGGGACTAGCGGGAGGGCCCCAGTTCACAGATACGCAGTATTTT
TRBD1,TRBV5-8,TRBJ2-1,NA,CASSLSVGQGANEQFF,TGTGCCAGCAGCTTGAGTGTGGGACAGGGGGCAAATGAGCAGTTCTTC
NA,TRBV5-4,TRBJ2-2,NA,CASSQVAGNTGELFF,TGTGCCAGCAGCCAGGTCGCAGGGAACACCGGGGAGCTGTTTTTT
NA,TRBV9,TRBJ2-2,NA,CASSTPRGNTGELFF,TGTGCCAGCAGCACCCCGCGGGGGAACACCGGGGAGCTGTTTTTT
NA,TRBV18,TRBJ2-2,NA,CASSPRTTGELFF,TGTGCCAGCTCACCACGGACTACCGGGGAGCTGTTTTTT
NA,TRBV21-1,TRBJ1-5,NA,CASSKERTALLSQPQHF,TGTGCCAGCAGCAAAGAACGCACAGCTTTGTTAAGTCAGCCCCAGCATTTT
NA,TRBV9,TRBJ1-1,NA,CASSARGGSTEAFF,TGTGCCAGCAGCGCCCGGGGGGGGTCCACTGAAGCTTTCTTT
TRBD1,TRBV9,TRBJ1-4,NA,CASSAGQGWDEKLFF,TGTGCCAGCAGCGCCGGACAGGGATGGGATGAAAAACTGTTTTTT
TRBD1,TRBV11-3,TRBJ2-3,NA,CASSRGQGGTDTQYF,TGTGCCAGCAGCAGGGGACAGGGAGGCACAGATACGCAGTATTTT
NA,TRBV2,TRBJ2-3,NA,CASTRDSREADTQYF,TGTGCCAGCACTCGTGACTCCCGAGAGGCAGATACGCAGTATTTT
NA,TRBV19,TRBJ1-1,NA,CASSTGNTEAFF,TGTGCCAGTAGTACAGGGAACACTGAAGCTTTCTTT
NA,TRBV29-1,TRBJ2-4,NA,CSVESVAKNIQYF,TGCAGCGTTGAATCGGTAGCCAAAAACATTCAGTACTTC
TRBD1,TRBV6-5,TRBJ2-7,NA,CASRPGTDYEQYF,TGTGCCAGCAGACCCGGGACAGACTACGAGCAGTACTTC
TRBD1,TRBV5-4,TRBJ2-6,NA,CASSRGGTAVSGANVLTF,TGTGCCAGCAGCCGGGGTGGGACAGCCGTCTCTGGGGCCAACGTCCTGACTTTC
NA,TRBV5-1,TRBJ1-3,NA,CASTSGSSGNTIYF,TGCGCCAGCACCTCCGGGAGCTCTGGAAACACCATATATTTT
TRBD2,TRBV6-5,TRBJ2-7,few,CASSQREGYEQYF,TGTGCCAGCAGTCAGCGGGAGGGCTACGAGCAGTACTTC
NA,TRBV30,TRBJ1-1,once,CAWKRILNTEAFF,TGTGCCTGGAAGCGGATTTTGAACACTGAAGCTTTCTTT
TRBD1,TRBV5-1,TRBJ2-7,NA,CASSLVTGDEQYF,TGCGCCAGCAGCTTGGTGACAGGGGACGAGCAGTACTTC
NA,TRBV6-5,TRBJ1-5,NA,CASSSGKSNQPQHF,TGTGCCAGCAGCTCAGGGAAAAGCAATCAGCCCCAGCATTTT
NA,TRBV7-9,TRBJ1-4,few,CASSLVGGESEKLFF,TGTGCCAGCAGCTTAGTGGGGGGAGAGAGTGAAAAACTGTTTTTT
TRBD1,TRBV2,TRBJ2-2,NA,CASSDWTGGDTGELFF,TGTGCCAGCAGTGATTGGACAGGGGGTGACACCGGGGAGCTGTTTTTT
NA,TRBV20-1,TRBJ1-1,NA,CSARQATEAFF,TGCAGTGCTAGACAGGCCACTGAAGCTTTCTTT
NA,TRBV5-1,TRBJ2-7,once,CASSLDSGHRSDEQYF,TGCGCCAGCAGCTTGGACTCGGGACACCGTTCGGACGAGCAGTACTTC
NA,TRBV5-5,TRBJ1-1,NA,CASSLSGQFGDTEAFF,TGTGCCAGCAGCTTGTCGGGCCAGTTCGGGGACACTGAAGCTTTCTTT
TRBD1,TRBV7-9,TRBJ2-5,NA,CASRSRTGMAETQYF,TGTGCCAGCAGATCCCGGACAGGGATGGCAGAGACCCAGTACTTC
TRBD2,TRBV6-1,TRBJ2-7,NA,CASSASTSGSYEQYF,TGTGCCAGCAGCGCCTCGACTAGCGGGAGTTACGAGCAGTACTTC
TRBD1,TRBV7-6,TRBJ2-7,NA,CASSAGQGAREQYF,TGTGCCAGCAGCGCAGGACAGGGGGCGAGGGAGCAGTACTTC
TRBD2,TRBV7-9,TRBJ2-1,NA,CASSPRLGRAYNEQFF,TGTGCCAGCAGCCCCCGGCTCGGGAGGGCCTACAATGAGCAGTTCTTC
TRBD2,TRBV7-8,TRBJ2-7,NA,CASSLGTSGIYEQYF,TGTGCCAGCAGCTTAGGAACTAGCGGGATCTACGAGCAGTACTTC
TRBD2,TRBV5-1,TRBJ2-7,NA,CASSWLAGHSYEQYF,TGCGCCAGCAGCTGGCTAGCGGGTCACTCCTACGAGCAGTACTTC
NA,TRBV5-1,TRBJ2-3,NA,CAARADGTDTQYF,TGCGCCGCACGAGCGGATGGCACAGATACGCAGTATTTT
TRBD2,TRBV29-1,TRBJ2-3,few,CSVVSGRASTDTQYF,TGCAGCGTTGTTAGCGGGAGGGCTAGCACAGATACGCAGTATTTT
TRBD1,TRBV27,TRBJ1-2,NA,CASSRTQGAGGYTF,TGTGCCAGCAGTCGCACACAGGGGGCGGGTGGCTACACCTTC
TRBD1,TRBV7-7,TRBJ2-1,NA,CASSLSGGADEQFF,TGTGCCAGCAGCTTATCAGGGGGCGCGGATGAGCAGTTCTTC
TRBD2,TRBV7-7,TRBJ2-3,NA,CASSPGASGRDTQYF,TGTGCCAGCAGCCCAGGGGCTAGCGGGAGAGATACGCAGTATTTT